This TCR beta chain was retrieved from a study of response to subunit inactivated influenza vaccine. This clonotype was recorded many times. One entry per CDR3 protein, called by TCRdb with MiXCR from the RT-PCR reads. The sample carries hundreds of thousands of distinct CDR3 sequences, about 14% recorded once. The V and J ends lost 6 bases and 3 bases, in that order; junction bases with no gene match: 5. From germline, CDR1 is SNHLY and CDR2 FYNNEI. The CDR3 length is 13 residues. The specimen was PBMCs from blood, collected less than 15 days before vaccination. The sequence was collected from a man in his fifties who received an inactivated influenza vaccine. The chain combines TRBV2 with TRBJ2-7, with 7 bases matching TRBD1. CDR3 amino acids: CASRETGHYEQYF. CDR3 nucleotides: TGTGCCAGCAGAGAGACAGGGCACTACGAGCAGTACTTC. Variable domain in full (rest from reference TRBV2 and TRBJ2-7): EPEVTQTPSHQVTQMGQEVILRCVPISNHLYFYWYRQILGQKVEFLVSFYNNEISEKSEIFDDQFSVERPDGSNFTLKIRSTKLEDSAMYFCASRETGHYEQYFGPGTRLTVT.